The 30 T cell receptor beta chains presented below share a single source sample, sequenced in a study of T cell responses to AZD1222 COVID-19 vaccine. Clones were read by immunoSEQ multiplex PCR, and TCRdb kept only the in-frame ones, dropping some. The data contain more than 110,000 clones, around nine tenths of them singletons. Here the sequenced sample was peripheral blood, taken on day 0 of AZD1222 vaccination. These TCRs come from an adult in good health.

The chain uses TRBV4-2 and TRBJ2-1; D perhaps matches TRBD1 (5 bases). Per the germline V gene, CDR1 is LGHNA and CDR2 is YNFKEQ. V lost 0 bases and J lost 0, with 9 bases in between. The CDR3 extends over 16 amino acids. CDR3 amino acids: CASSQEGQGSYNEQFF. The DNA of the CDR3 is TGTGCCAGCAGCCAAGAAGGTCAGGGCTCCTACAATGAGCAGTTCTTC.

The rearrangement joins TRBV7-3 to TRBJ1-6, with TRBD1 as a possible D gene (6 bases). Trimming stripped 5 bases from V and 6 bases from J, with 14 bases between. The CDR3 is 15 residues long. Looked up from germline, CDR1 is SGHTA and CDR2 is FQGTGA. CDR3 DNA sequence: TGTGCCAGCAGCCTCGACAGGAACCTTAATTCACCCCTCCACTTT. As protein: CASSLDRNLNSPLHF. The full variable domain, in which reference TRBV7-3 and TRBJ1-6 provide the parts outside the CDR3, is GAGVSQTPSNKVTEKGKYVELRCDPISGHTALYWYRQSLGQGPEFLIYFQGTGAADDSGLPNDRFFAVRPEGSVSTLKIQRTERGDSAVYLCASSLDRNLNSPLHFGNGTRLTVT.

This clone was recorded a few times. CDR3 bases: TGTGCCAGCAGTGCAATCACTGGGAATTCACCCCTCCACTTT. This gives the protein CASSAITGNSPLHF. The J gene is TRBJ1-6, the V gene TRBV28, with D hard to call. CDR3 length equals 14 residues. Germline V lookup: CDR1 MDHEN, CDR2 SYDVKM. Deletions cut 5 bases from V and 7 bases from J, with 12 bases between.

This chain links TRBV5-4 with TRBJ1-1; D remains unclear. CDR1 is SGHNT, CDR2 YYREEE, per germline (reference sequence). This CDR3 has 12 amino acids. The V end was cut by 4 bases, the J end by 4 bases, with 8 bases between. This chain's CDR3 is CASSREFTEAFF. CDR3 nucleotide sequence: TGTGCCAGCAGCAGAGAGTTCACTGAAGCTTTCTTT.

This chain connects TRBV7-9 to TRBJ1-6, with 9 bases matching TRBD1. The CDR3 covers 16 residues. Germline assignment: CDR1 SEHNR and CDR2 FQNEAQ (reference sequence). After removal of 5 bases from V and 10 bases from J, the junction contained 12 bases not matched to a gene. The CDR3 nucleotides read TGTGCCAGCAGCCTCTACTACGGGACAGGGAACTCACCCCTCCACTTT. This translates into CASSLYYGTGNSPLHF.

A word on this clone: The junction and the germline gene differ at one end; a read error may be behind it. The rearrangement uses TRBV3-1 (or the pseudogene TRBV3-2) and TRBJ1-2, with a tentative D call TRBD1 (6 bases). The CDR3 is made up of 13 amino acids. CDR1 is LGHDT, CDR2 YNNKEL, per germline (reference sequence). DNA of the CDR3: TGTGCCAGCAGCCAAGATCGAGCGGGGACAAAATCCTTC. Its protein product is CASSQDRAGTKSF.

This clone was picked up a small number of times. V usage is TRBV6-5 and J usage is TRBJ2-2; perhaps D is TRBD1 or TRBD2 (5 bases each). V was trimmed by 4 bases and J by 5 bases, leaving 11 bases between them. Germline values: CDR1 MNHEY, CDR2 SVGAGI. The CDR3 has 14 amino acids. The CDR3 bases are TGTGCCAGCAGTTCTGGCAGGGAGACCGGGGAGCTGTTTTTT. This sequence encodes CASSSGRETGELFF.

There are a few counts of this clone. The CDR3 protein is CASSLGWGDRLNEQFF. Written as DNA, the CDR3 is TGCGCCAGCAGCTTGGGATGGGGGGACCGGTTGAATGAGCAGTTCTTC. V is TRBV5-1 and J is TRBJ2-1, with a tentative D call TRBD2 (6 bases). The CDR3 has 16 amino acids. Trimming shortened V by 0 bases and J by 7 bases, and 17 bases separated the two germline ends. Per the germline V gene, CDR1 is SGHRS and CDR2 is YFSETQ.

The chain couples TRBV6-4 to TRBJ1-2; 10 nucleotides agree with TRBD1. Germline CDR1 is MRHNA and CDR2 is SNTAGT. Trimming removed 6 bases from V and 2 bases from J; junction bases left unmatched: 9. The CDR3 extends over 16 amino acids. The CDR3 is CASRGDRGGLNYGYTF. The CDR3 DNA reads as TGTGCCAGCAGGGGGGACAGGGGCGGACTAAACTATGGCTACACCTTC.

The rearrangement links TRBV6-4 to TRBJ1-1; no clear D. V lost 6 bases, J lost 4 bases, and 12 bases lay in between. CDR3 length: 13 amino acids. Per germline, CDR1 MRHNA and CDR2 SNTAGT. CDR3 in amino acids: CASSPREGTEAFF. CDR3 DNA: TGTGCCAGCAGCCCTAGGGAGGGCACTGAAGCTTTCTTT.

The chain employs TRBV5-6 and TRBJ2-7; D is unclear. The V end lost 4 bases, the J end lost 5 bases, and 22 bases lay between the germline ends. CDR1 is SGHDT, CDR2 YYEEEE, per germline. This CDR3 is 16 amino acids long. The CDR3 sequence is CASSTMSRSVIHEQYF. The CDR3 coding sequence is TGTGCCAGCAGCACCATGAGCAGGTCGGTTATCCACGAGCAGTACTTC.

The CDR3 loop reads CASSESTGATNQPQHF. The CDR3 nucleotides read TGTGCCAGCTCCGAGTCGACAGGGGCAACCAATCAGCCCCAGCATTTT. V and J are TRBV18 and TRBJ1-5, with 8 bases lining up with TRBD1. V gave up 6 bases and J gave up 3 bases; unmatched junction bases: 10. The CDR3 contains 16 residues. CDR1 KGHSH and CDR2 LQKENI come from the germline V gene.

The CDR3 sequence is CAAAGGPINEQFF. For the CDR3, the DNA is TGTGCAGCGGCGGGAGGCCCCATAAATGAGCAGTTCTTC. This chain joins TRBV7-9 and TRBJ2-1, with 8 bases lining up with TRBD2. This CDR3 spans 13 amino acids. From germline, CDR1 is SEHNR and CDR2 FQNEAQ (reference sequence).

This clone appeared a single time. The chain links TRBV21-1 to TRBJ2-3; the D segment call TRBD2 is taken from the table without a DNA check. TRBV21-1 is termed a pseudogene. CDR3 length: 16 residues. CDR3: CASSTRRLAVPDTQYF. CDR3 nucleotide sequence: TGTGCCAGCAGCACCAGGCGGCTAGCGGTCCCAGATACGCAGTATTTT.

CDR3 coding DNA: TGTGCCAGCAGGCTGGGGAGGTCGGATCAGCCCCAGCATTTT. Translated: CASRLGRSDQPQHF. The chain is built from TRBV6-6 and TRBJ1-5; D call uncertain. Trimming stripped 6 bases from V and 5 bases from J, with 14 bases between. This CDR3 has 14 residues. Germline CDR1 reads MNHNY; CDR2 reads SVGAGI (reference sequence).

The chain joins TRBV19 to TRBJ2-5; D possibly corresponds to TRBD2 (5 bases). The CDR3 totals 17 residues. CDR1 is LNHDA, CDR2 SQIVND, per germline (reference sequence). V lost 4 bases, J lost 2 bases, and 20 bases lay in between. The CDR3 is CASSTYRAGGNQETQYF. DNA for the CDR3: TGTGCCAGTAGTACCTACCGGGCGGGCGGAAATCAAGAGACCCAGTACTTC.

The chain carries TRBV7-9 and TRBJ1-3; no reliable D call. Germline V gene data show CDR1 as SEHNR and CDR2 as FQNEAQ (reference sequence). The V end lost 5 bases, the J end lost 4 bases, and 6 bases lay between the germline ends. This CDR3 contains 12 residues. DNA of the CDR3: TGTGCCAGCAGCCCCGCGGGAAACACCATATATTTT. This gives the protein CASSPAGNTIYF.

The rearrangement links TRBV28 to TRBJ2-1; 9 positions agree with TRBD2. Germline V gives CDR1 MDHEN, CDR2 SYDVKM. J gave up 2 bases and V 2 bases, and 4 bases lay outside the gene matches. The CDR3 covers 16 residues. CDR3 sequence: CASSLGGRVTYNEQFF. The DNA for the CDR3 is TGTGCCAGCAGTTTAGGCGGGAGGGTAACCTACAATGAGCAGTTCTTC.

V usage is TRBV10-3 and J usage is TRBJ1-3; TRBD1 aligns across 9 bases. The CDR3 covers 16 residues. Per the germline V gene, CDR1 is ENHRY and CDR2 is SYGVKD. The junction had 3 bases not matched to a gene; V was cut back by 3 bases and J by 0 bases. The CDR3 DNA reads TGTGCCATCAGTGATAAGGGACAGGGCTCTGGAAACACCATATATTTT. It translates to CAISDKGQGSGNTIYF.

The rearrangement uses TRBV12-5 and TRBJ1-2; a possible D gene is TRBD1 (5 bases). Trimming removed 1 base from V and 8 bases from J, with 14 bases in between. From germline, CDR1 is LGHNT and CDR2 FRNRAP. This CDR3 spans 14 amino acids. As DNA, the CDR3 is TGTGCTAGTGGTTTGGCCTACCTCAGGGAGGGCTACACCTTC. This sequence encodes CASGLAYLREGYTF.

This sequence joins TRBV5-6 and TRBJ2-7; D may be TRBD1 or TRBD2 (6 bases each). V was pared by 4 bases and J by 5 bases, with 19 bases between. The V gene's germline CDR1 is SGHDT and CDR2 YYEEEE. CDR3 size: 15 residues. The DNA of the CDR3 is TGTGCCAGCAGCCCACCAAGGAGGGGGAACGACGAGCAGTACTTC. This translates into CASSPPRRGNDEQYF.

The chain is built from TRBV7-2 and TRBJ2-5; D assignment may be TRBD1 or TRBD2 (6 bases each). This CDR3 region has 14 residues. V dropped 1 base and J dropped 5 bases, with 11 bases sitting between them. The germline gives CDR1 SGHTA, CDR2 FQGNSA. CDR3 residues: CASSLGGAGETQYF. The CDR3 nucleotides read TGTGCCAGCAGCTTAGGGGGGGCGGGTGAGACCCAGTACTTC. The entire variable domain, with the rest obtained from reference TRBV7-2 and TRBJ2-5, is as follows: GAGVSQSPSNKVTEKGKDVELRCDPISGHTALYWYRQSLGQGLEFLIYFQGNSAPDKSGLPSDRFSAERTGGSVSTLTIQRTQQEDSAVYLCASSLGGAGETQYFGPGTRLLVL.

The chain uses TRBV28 and TRBJ2-4; no reliable D call. CDR1 and CDR2 (germline): MDHEN, SYDVKM. The V end lost 4 bases, the J end lost 16 bases, and 20 bases lay between the germline ends. This CDR3 is 13 amino acids long. In nucleotides, the CDR3 is TGTGCCAGCAGTTGGACGACTGGTAGCTTGCCATACTTC. Encoded protein: CASSWTTGSLPYF.

The CDR3 DNA is TGTGCTAGCGGCAACTATGGCTACACCTTC. This sequence encodes CASGNYGYTF. The chain employs TRBV12-3 or TRBV12-4 and TRBJ1-2, with D uncertain. The CDR3 length is 10 residues.

V and J are TRBV4-1 and TRBJ1-1; D is unclear. The V end lost 4 bases, the J end lost 4 bases, and 13 bases lay between the germline ends. The CDR3 runs 14 residues. The germline CDR1 and CDR2 sequences are MGHRA and YSYEKL. In nucleotides, the CDR3 is TGCGCCAGCAGCCGAAGGCATACGGGCACTGAAGCTTTCTTT. Its protein is CASSRRHTGTEAFF.

This chain connects TRBV19 to TRBJ1-1, with a tentative D call TRBD1 (5 bases). The CDR3 length is 16 residues. CDR1 and CDR2 (germline): LNHDA, SQIVND (reference sequence). The V and J ends lost 7 bases and 5 bases respectively, with 23 bases between them. CDR3 sequence (DNA): TGTGCCAGTACTTCTCGGGGCGGGACGGCGGGGACTGAAGCTTTCTTT. This gives the protein CASTSRGGTAGTEAFF.

This clone was picked up a small number of times. This sequence joins TRBV4-1 and TRBJ2-3; 12 positions match TRBD2. The CDR3 sequence is 17 residues long. After removal of 1 base from V and 4 bases from J, the junction contained 6 bases not matched to a gene. CDR1 MGHRA and CDR2 YSYEKL come from the germline V gene. CDR3 loop: CASSQGATSGRADTQYF. In nucleotides, the CDR3 is TGCGCCAGCAGCCAAGGCGCGACTAGCGGGAGAGCAGATACGCAGTATTTT.

The chain employs TRBV28 and TRBJ2-7, with 10 bases identical to TRBD2. V shed 8 bases, J shed 5 bases, and the junction held 3 bases outside the gene matches. Germline V gene lookup returns CDR1 MDHEN and CDR2 SYDVKM. This CDR3 has 12 residues. The CDR3 nucleotides read TGTGCCAGCGGCGGGACTAGCGACGAGCAGTACTTC. Protein: CASGGTSDEQYF. Supplemented by reference TRBV28 and TRBJ2-7, the full variable domain reads DVKVTQSSRYLVKRTGEKVFLECVQDMDHENMFWYRQDPGLGLRLIYFSYDVKMKEKGDIPEGYSVSREKKERFSLILESASTNQTSMYLCASGGTSDEQYFGPGTRLTVT.

The chain has TRBV28 and TRBJ2-7, with D perhaps given as TRBD1 or TRBD2 (5 bases each). This CDR3 contains 17 residues. V was clipped by 3 bases and J by 1 base, with 19 bases between them. The germline V gene encodes CDR1 MDHEN and CDR2 SYDVKM. The chain's CDR3 is CASSLPLGTLLSYEQYF. The CDR3 bases are TGTGCCAGCAGTTTGCCTCTTGGGACCCTACTTTCCTACGAGCAGTACTTC.

The rearrangement links TRBV28 to TRBJ1-5, with D perhaps matching TRBD1 (6 bases). Trimming removed 6 bases from V and 0 bases from J, with 12 bases in between. The germline V gene encodes CDR1 MDHEN and CDR2 SYDVKM. The CDR3 extends over 15 amino acids. In DNA form, the CDR3 reads TGTGCCAGCAGCACGGACAGCCTTAGCAATCAGCCCCAGCATTTT. As protein: CASSTDSLSNQPQHF. The variable domain in full, with the rest retrieved from reference TRBV28 and TRBJ1-5, is DVKVTQSSRYLVKRTGEKVFLECVQDMDHENMFWYRQDPGLGLRLIYFSYDVKMKEKGDIPEGYSVSREKKERFSLILESASTNQTSMYLCASSTDSLSNQPQHFGDGTRLSIL.